This record covers a single TCR beta chain. The CDR3 contains 12 residues. The ends were cut back, 6 bases at V and 12 bases at J, with 17 bases in the middle. Germline values: CDR1 MRHNA, CDR2 SNTAGT. This sample is drawn from a study of T cell responses to AZD1222 COVID-19 vaccine. The assay was immunoSEQ multiplex PCR, and TCRdb's table has in-frame clones only and misses some. The profile shows about 100,000 clones, more than 70% of them singletons. V is TRBV6-4 and J is TRBJ1-2; tentative D call: TRBD1 (5 bases). Here the sequenced sample was peripheral blood, taken on day 0 of AZD1222 vaccination. The TCR was taken from an adult in good health. The DNA of the CDR3 is TGTGCCAGCAGGGGGTCAGGGCCCACGCACACCTTC. Amino acids: CASRGSGPTHTF.